A selection of T cell receptor beta chains follows, all from one sample in a study of shared clonotypes between healthy human individuals. This table comes from immunoSEQ multiplex PCR, and its TCRdb copy is limited to in-frame clones, with some not included. The table has 950,000 to 1,300,000 clones, 75% seen once; the top ten hold about 1.5%. The sequenced material came from memory CD4+ T cells sorted from blood. These TCRs come from a man younger than 35 in good health. Both conserved end residues are part of each CDR3. D genes are given only for firm matches. Clone size, where shown, is once, few, many, or a class for clones that have expanded.

clone size	D gene	V gene	J gene	CDR3 protein	CDR3 DNA
once	-	TRBV29-1	TRBJ2-1	CSVVQGGRVNEQFF	TGCAGCGTTGTTCAGGGGGGCAGAGTGAATGAGCAGTTCTTC
-	-	TRBV12-5	TRBJ2-7	CASGLVQGGSCEQYF	TGTGCTAGTGGTTTGGTACAAGGAGGCAGCTGCGAGCAGTACTTC
few	TRBD1	TRBV27	TRBJ1-1	CASSPSRTGGTEAFF	TGTGCCAGCAGTCCATCGCGGACAGGGGGCACTGAAGCTTTCTTT
-	-	TRBV2	TRBJ1-4	CASTFYEDEKLFF	TGTGCCAGCACTTTTTATGAGGATGAAAAACTGTTTTTT
-	TRBD2	TRBV30	TRBJ2-1	CAWSTSGRSSYNEQFF	TGTGCCTGGAGTACTAGCGGGCGCAGCTCCTACAATGAGCAGTTCTTC
-	TRBD2	TRBV5-6	TRBJ2-3	CASSSFPGLASQDTQYF	TGTGCCAGCAGCTCGTTTCCGGGACTAGCTTCACAAGATACGCAGTATTTT
-	TRBD2	TRBV7-8	TRBJ2-3	CASSFAGGGDTQYF	TGTGCCAGCAGCTTCGCGGGGGGCGGAGATACGCAGTATTTT
-	-	TRBV30	TRBJ1-6	CAWGGQHNSPLHF	TGTGCCTGGGGGGGGCAGCACAATTCACCCCTCCACTTT
-	TRBD2	TRBV7-6	TRBJ2-7	CASSFGLEVSDEQYF	TGTGCCAGCAGCTTCGGACTAGAGGTAAGCGACGAGCAGTACTTC
-	-	TRBV5-1	TRBJ1-4	CASSGDGKSTNEKLFF	TGCGCCAGCAGCGGGGACGGAAAATCAACTAATGAAAAACTGTTTTTT
-	-	TRBV5-6	TRBJ1-5	CASSFMGPQGQPQHF	TGTGCCAGCAGCTTTATGGGACCCCAGGGTCAGCCCCAGCATTTT
-	-	TRBV11-3	TRBJ2-3	CASSLGEDTQYF	TGTGCCAGCAGCTTAGGAGAAGATACGCAGTATTTT
-	-	TRBV5-1	TRBJ2-3	CASSLGAGGTDTQYF	TGCGCCAGCAGCTTGGGCGCTGGGGGCACAGATACGCAGTATTTT
-	TRBD2	TRBV7-9	TRBJ2-7	CASSLYLLAGGDEQYF	TGTGCCAGCAGCTTATACCTGCTAGCGGGAGGGGACGAGCAGTACTTC
-	TRBD2	TRBV10-3	TRBJ2-3	CAISESSGGGTDTQYF	TGTGCCATCAGTGAGTCGAGTGGGGGGGGCACAGATACGCAGTATTTT
-	-	TRBV6-6	TRBJ2-1	CASSSRTALYNEQFF	TGTGCCAGCAGCTCTCGGACAGCTCTCTACAATGAGCAGTTCTTC
-	TRBD1	TRBV5-1	TRBJ2-5	CASSLAGTGGARPETQYF	TGCGCCAGCAGCTTGGCCGGGACAGGGGGCGCCCGGCCCGAGACCCAGTACTTC